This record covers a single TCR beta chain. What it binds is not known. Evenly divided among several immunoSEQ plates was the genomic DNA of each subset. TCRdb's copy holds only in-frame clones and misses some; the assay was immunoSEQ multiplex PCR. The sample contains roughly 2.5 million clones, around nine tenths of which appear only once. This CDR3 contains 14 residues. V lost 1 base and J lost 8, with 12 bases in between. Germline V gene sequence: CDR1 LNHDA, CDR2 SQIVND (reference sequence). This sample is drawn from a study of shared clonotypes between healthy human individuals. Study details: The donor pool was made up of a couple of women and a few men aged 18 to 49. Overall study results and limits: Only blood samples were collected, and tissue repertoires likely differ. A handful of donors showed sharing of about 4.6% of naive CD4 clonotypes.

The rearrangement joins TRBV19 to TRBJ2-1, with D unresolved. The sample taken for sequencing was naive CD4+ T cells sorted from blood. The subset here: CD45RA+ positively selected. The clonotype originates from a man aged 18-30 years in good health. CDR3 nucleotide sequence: TGTGCCAGTAGTATAGGCCAGCCCTGGGATGAGCAGTTCTTC. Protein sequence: CASSIGQPWDEQFF.